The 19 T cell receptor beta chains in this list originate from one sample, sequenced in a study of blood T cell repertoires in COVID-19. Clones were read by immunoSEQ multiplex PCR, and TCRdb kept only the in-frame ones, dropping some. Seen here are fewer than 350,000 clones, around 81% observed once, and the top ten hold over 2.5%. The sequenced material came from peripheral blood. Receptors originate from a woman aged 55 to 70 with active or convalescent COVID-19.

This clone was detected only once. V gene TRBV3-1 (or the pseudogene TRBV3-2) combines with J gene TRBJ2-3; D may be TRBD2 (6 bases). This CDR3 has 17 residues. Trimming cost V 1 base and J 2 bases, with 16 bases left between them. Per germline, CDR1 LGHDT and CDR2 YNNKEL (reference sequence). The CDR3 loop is CASSQALGGHFTDTQYF. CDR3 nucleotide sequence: TGTGCCAGCAGCCAAGCTCTCGGGGGTCACTTCACAGATACGCAGTATTTT.

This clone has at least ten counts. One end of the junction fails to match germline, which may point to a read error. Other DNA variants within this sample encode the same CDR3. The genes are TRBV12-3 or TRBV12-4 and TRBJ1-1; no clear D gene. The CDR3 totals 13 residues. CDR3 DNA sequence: TGTGCCAGCAGCTTAGGTCCTAACACTGAAGCTTTCTTT. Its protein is CASSLGPNTEAFF.

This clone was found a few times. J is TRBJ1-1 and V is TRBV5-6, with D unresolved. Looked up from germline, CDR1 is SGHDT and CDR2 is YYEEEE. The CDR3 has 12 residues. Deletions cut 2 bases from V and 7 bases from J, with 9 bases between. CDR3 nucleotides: TGTGCCAGCAGCTTTGTTACAGTTGAAGCTTTCTTT. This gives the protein CASSFVTVEAFF.

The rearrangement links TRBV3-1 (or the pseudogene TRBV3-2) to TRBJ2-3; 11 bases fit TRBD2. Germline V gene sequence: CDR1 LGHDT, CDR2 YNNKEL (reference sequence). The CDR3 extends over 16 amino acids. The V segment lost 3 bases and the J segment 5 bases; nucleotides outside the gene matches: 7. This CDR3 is CASSQIAGLAGDTQYF. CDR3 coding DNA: TGTGCCAGCAGCCAGATCGCCGGACTAGCGGGAGATACGCAGTATTTT.

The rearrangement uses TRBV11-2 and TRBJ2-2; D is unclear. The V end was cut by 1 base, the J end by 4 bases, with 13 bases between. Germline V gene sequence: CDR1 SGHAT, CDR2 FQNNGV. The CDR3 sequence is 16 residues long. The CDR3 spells CASSLAVGISTGELFF. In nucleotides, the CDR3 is TGTGCCAGCAGCTTAGCGGTGGGCATCAGCACCGGGGAGCTGTTTTTT. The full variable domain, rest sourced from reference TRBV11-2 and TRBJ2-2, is EAGVAQSPRYKIIEKRQSVAFWCNPISGHATLYWYQQILGQGPKLLIQFQNNGVVDDSQLPKDRFSAERLKGVDSTLKIQPAKLEDSAVYLCASSLAVGISTGELFFGEGSRLTVL.

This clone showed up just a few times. In DNA, the CDR3 is TGTGCCAGCAGCTCCTCCCTCGGGGGGACCGAGCAGTACTTC. This codes for CASSSSLGGTEQYF. V is TRBV7-3 and J is TRBJ2-7; the match to TRBD2 covers 7 bases. With 4 bases clipped from V and 6 bases from J, the junction kept 9 bases outside the gene matches. The germline gives CDR1 SGHTA, CDR2 FQGTGA. The length of the CDR3 is 14 residues.

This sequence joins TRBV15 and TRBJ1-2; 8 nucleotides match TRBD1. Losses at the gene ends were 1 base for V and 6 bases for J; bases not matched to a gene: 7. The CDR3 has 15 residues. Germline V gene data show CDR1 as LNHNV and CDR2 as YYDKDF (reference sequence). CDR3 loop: CATSRVRTGSDGYTF. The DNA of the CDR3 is TGTGCCACCAGCAGAGTTCGGACAGGGTCGGATGGCTACACCTTC.

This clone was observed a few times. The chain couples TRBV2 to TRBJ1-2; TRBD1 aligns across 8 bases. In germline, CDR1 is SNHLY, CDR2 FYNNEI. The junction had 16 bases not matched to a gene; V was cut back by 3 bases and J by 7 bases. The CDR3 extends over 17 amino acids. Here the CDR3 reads CASSDGHLDRVRGGYTF. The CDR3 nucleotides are TGTGCCAGCAGTGACGGACATCTGGACAGGGTGCGGGGTGGCTACACCTTC.

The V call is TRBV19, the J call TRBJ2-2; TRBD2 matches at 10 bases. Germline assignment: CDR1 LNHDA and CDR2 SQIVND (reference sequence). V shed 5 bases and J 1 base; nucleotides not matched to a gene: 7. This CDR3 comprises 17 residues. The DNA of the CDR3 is TGTGCCAGTAGTGTTGGTAGCGGGGGGCAGAACACCGGGGAGCTGTTTTTT. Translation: CASSVGSGGQNTGELFF.

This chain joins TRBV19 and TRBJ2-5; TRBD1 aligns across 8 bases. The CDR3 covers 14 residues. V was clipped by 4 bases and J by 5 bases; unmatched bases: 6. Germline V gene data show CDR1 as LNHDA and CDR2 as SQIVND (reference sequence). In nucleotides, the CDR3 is TGTGCCAGTAGTAGGACAGGGTTGAGGGAGACCCAGTACTTC. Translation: CASSRTGLRETQYF.

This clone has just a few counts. CDR3 sequence (DNA): TGTGCCAGTACCGCCCGGGGGCAGGGGGATGTGGAGCAGTTCTTC. This translates into CASTARGQGDVEQFF. The chain has TRBV19 and TRBJ2-1; weak D call: TRBD1 (7 bases). The V end lost 7 bases, the J end lost 10 bases, and 23 bases lay between the germline ends. The CDR3 consists of 15 residues. In germline, CDR1 is LNHDA, CDR2 SQIVND (reference sequence).

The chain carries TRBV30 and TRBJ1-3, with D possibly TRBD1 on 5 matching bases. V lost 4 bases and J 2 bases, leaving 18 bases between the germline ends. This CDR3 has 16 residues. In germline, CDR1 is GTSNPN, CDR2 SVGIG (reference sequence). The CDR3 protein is CAWNTGGKWAGNTIYF. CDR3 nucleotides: TGTGCCTGGAACACCGGGGGGAAGTGGGCTGGAAACACCATATATTTT.

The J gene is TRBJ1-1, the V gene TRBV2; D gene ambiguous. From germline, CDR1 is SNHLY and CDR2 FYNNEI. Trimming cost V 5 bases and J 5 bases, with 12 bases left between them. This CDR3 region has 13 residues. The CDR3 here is CASSRERETEAFF. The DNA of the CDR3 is TGTGCCAGCAGTCGCGAGCGGGAAACTGAAGCTTTCTTT.

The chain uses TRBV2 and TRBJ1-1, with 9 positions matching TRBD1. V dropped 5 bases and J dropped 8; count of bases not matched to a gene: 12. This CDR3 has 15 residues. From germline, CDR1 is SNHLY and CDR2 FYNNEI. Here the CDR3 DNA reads TGTGCCAGCAGTTCCAAGGGACAGGGATTATCGGAAGCTTTCTTT. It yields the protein CASSSKGQGLSEAFF.

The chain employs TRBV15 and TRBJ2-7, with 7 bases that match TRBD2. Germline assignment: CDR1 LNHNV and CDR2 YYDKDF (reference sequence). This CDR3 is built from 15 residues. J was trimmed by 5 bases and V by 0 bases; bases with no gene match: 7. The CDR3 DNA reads TGTGCCACCAGCAGAGAAAGTGGGGGGGTAGACGAGCAGTACTTC. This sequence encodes CATSRESGGVDEQYF.

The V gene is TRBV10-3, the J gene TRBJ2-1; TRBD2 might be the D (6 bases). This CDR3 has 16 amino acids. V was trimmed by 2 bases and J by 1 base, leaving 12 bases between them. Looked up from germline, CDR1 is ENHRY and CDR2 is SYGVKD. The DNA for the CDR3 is TGTGCCATCAGTGAGCCACCGGGGAGGTCCTACAATGAGCAGTTCTTC. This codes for CAISEPPGRSYNEQFF.

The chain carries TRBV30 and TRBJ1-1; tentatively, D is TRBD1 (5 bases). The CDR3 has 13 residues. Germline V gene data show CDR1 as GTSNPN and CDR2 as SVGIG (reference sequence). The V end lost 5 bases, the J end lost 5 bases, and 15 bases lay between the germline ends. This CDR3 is CAWGSGRVTEAFF. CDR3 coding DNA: TGTGCCTGGGGATCCGGCAGGGTAACTGAAGCTTTCTTT.

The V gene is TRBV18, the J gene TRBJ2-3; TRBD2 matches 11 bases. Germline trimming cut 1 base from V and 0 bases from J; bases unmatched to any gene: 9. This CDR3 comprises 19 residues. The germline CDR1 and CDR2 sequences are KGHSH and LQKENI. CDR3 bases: TGTGCCAGCTCACCACTATCGTCTAGCGGGGGGACTAGCACAGATACGCAGTATTTT. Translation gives CASSPLSSSGGTSTDTQYF.

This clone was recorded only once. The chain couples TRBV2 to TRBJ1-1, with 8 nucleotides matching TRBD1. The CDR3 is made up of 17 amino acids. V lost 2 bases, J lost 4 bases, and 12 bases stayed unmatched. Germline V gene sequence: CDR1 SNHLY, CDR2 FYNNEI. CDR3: CASSEFRQGIWSTEAFF. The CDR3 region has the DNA TGTGCCAGCAGTGAATTCCGACAGGGGATTTGGTCCACTGAAGCTTTCTTT.